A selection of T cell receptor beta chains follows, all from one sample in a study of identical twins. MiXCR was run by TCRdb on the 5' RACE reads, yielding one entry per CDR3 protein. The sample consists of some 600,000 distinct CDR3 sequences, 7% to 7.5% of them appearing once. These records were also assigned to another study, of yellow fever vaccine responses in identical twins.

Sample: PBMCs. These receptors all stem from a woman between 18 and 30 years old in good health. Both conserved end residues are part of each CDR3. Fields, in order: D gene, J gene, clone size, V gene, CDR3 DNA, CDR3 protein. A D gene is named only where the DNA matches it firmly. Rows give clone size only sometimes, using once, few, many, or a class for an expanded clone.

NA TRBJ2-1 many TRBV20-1 TGCAGTGCTAGAGAAGGGCTAGCCCGGAATGAGCAGTTCTTC CSAREGLARNEQFF
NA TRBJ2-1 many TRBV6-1 TGTGCCAGCAGTACCCCCAGCGCGAGCTCCTACAATGAGCAGTTCTTC CASSTPSASSYNEQFF
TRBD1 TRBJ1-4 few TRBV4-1 TGCGCCAGCAGCCAAGATTGGGACAGGGGGCAGGAAAAACTGTTTTTT CASSQDWDRGQEKLFF
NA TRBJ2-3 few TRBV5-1 TGCGCCAGCAGCTTGGTTGGAACAGGGACCTTCACAGATACGCAGTATTTT CASSLVGTGTFTDTQYF
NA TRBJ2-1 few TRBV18 TGTGCCAGCTCCTCCGGGACGCAAAACAATGAGCAGTTCTTC CASSSGTQNNEQFF
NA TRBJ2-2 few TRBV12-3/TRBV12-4 TGTGCCAGCAGCCCCCCAAGGTGGGGCGAGGCGGGCGGGGAGCTGTTTTTT CASSPPRWGEAGGELFF
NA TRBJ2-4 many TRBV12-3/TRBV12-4 TGTGCCAGCAGTTTGAAGGGGTCGGCGGCCAAAAACATTCAGTACTTC CASSLKGSAAKNIQYF
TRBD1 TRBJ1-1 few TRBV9 TGTGCCAGCAGCTCGGGACAGGACATGAACACTGAAGCTTTCTTT CASSSGQDMNTEAFF
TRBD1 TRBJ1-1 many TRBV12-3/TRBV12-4 TGTGCCAGCACCCCGGGACAGACCAAGACTGAAGCTTTCTTT CASTPGQTKTEAFF
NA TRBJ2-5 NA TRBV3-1 TGTGCCAGCAGCCGCTCCTCACAGGGTCTCTCCTTC CASSRSSQGLSF
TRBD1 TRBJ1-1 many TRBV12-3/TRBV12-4 TGTGCCAGCATTGAACAGGGGGCTGGAGAAGCTTTCTTT CASIEQGAGEAFF
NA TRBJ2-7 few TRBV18 TGTGCCAGCTCACCACCGGTGGGTACTCAAGTTCACGAGCAGTACTTC CASSPPVGTQVHEQYF
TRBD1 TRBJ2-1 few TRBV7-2 TGTGCCAGCAGGCTGGGGACAGCCTACAATGAGCAGTTCTTC CASRLGTAYNEQFF
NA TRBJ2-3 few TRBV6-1 TGTGCCAGCGCCAGGAGGGATCCCAACACAGATACGCAGTATTTT CASARRDPNTDTQYF
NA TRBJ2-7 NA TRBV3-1 TGTGCCAGCAGCCAGGACAGTTTCTCCGAGCAGTACTTC CASSQDSFSEQYF
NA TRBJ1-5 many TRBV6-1 TGTGCCAGCACCCCCTCTAATAGCAATCAGCCCCAGCATTTT CASTPSNSNQPQHF
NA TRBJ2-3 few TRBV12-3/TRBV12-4 TGTGCCAGCAGTTTAGCTCGGACGCAACGTACGCAGTATTTT CASSLARTQRTQYF
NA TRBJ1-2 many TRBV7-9 TGTGCCAGCAGCGCGCCAGGAGGCTATGGCTACACCTTC CASSAPGGYGYTF
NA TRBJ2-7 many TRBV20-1 TGCAGTGCTAGAGCTTTCCTACGAGGCGAGCAGTACTTC CSARAFLRGEQYF
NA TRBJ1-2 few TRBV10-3 TGTGCCATCAGCCAGGGTGGATATGGCTACACCTTC CAISQGGYGYTF
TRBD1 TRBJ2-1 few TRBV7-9 TGTGCCAGCAGCGCAGACAGGGGGCGCGGATTGATAGAGCAGTTCTTC CASSADRGRGLIEQFF
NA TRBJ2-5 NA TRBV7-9 TGTGCCAGCAGCGAGGGACACAGGGAGACCCAGTACTTC CASSEGHRETQYF
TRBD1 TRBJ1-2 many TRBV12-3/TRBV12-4 TGTGCCAGCACCCTAACGGGACAGGGAACGGCTGGCTACACCTTC CASTLTGQGTAGYTF
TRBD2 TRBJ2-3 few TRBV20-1 TGCAGTGCCACTAGGCGGGAGTTCCCCGATCCTCAGTATTTT CSATRREFPDPQYF
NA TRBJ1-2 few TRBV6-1 TGTGCCAGCAGAGACGGGACGGGCACTAACTATGGCTACACCTTC CASRDGTGTNYGYTF
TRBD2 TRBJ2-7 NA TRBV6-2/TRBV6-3 TGTGCCAGCAGTTTTAGCGGGAGGAGAAACGAGCAGTACTTC CASSFSGRRNEQYF
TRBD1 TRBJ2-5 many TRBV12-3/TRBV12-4 TGTGCCAGCAACGCAGGGACAGGGATAAACAAAGAGACCCAGTACTTC CASNAGTGINKETQYF
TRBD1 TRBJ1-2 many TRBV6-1 TGTGCCAGCAGTCCCTGGACAGGGGTAGGCTATGGCTACACCTTC CASSPWTGVGYGYTF
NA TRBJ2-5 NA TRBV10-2 TGCGCCAGCAGCACCGGACAGGCGGGGGAGACCCAGTACTTC CASSTGQAGETQYF
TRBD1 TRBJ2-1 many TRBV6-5 TGTGCCAGCAGTACTATGGCCGGGACAGGGGGCGCTGAGCAGTTCTTC CASSTMAGTGGAEQFF
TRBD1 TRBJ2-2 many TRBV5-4 TGTGCCAGCAGCTTAGCACCGGGACAGACGGCCTCGAACACCGGGGAGCTGTTTTTT CASSLAPGQTASNTGELFF
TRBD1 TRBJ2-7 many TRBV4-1 TGCGCCAGCAGCCAACAGACAGGGGGTATCTACGAGCAGTACTTC CASSQQTGGIYEQYF
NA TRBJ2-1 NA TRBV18 TGTGCCAGCTCACCATTCCCCCAGGCAGGGGAATACAATGAGCAGTTCTTC CASSPFPQAGEYNEQFF
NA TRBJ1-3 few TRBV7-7 TGTGCCAGCAGCTTAGGGGACGGTGGAAACACCATATATTTT CASSLGDGGNTIYF
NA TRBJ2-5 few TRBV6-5 TGTGCCAGCAGTTACTCGACCAAAGAGACCCAGTACTTC CASSYSTKETQYF
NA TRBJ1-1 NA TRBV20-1 TGCAGTGCTAGAGAATACTATTTGAGGGGAATGAACACTGAAGCTTTCTTT CSAREYYLRGMNTEAFF
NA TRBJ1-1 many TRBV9 TGTGCCAGCAGCGGAGAGGGGTCGGGCCCTGAAGCTTTCTTT CASSGEGSGPEAFF
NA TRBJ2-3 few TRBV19 TGTGCCAGTAGACAGGTGCCGGGACCAGATACGCAGTATTTT CASRQVPGPDTQYF
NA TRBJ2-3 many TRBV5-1 TGCGCCAGCAGCTTATCGGGGGCCCGCACAGATACGCAGTATTTT CASSLSGARTDTQYF
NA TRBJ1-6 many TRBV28 TGTGCCAGCAGTTTATCAGGGAGCTCCTATAATTCACCCCTCCACTTT CASSLSGSSYNSPLHF
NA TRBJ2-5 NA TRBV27 TGTGCCAGCAGCCCCACACAGGAGACTCCAAAAACACGGGAGACCCAGTACTTC CASSPTQETPKTRETQYF
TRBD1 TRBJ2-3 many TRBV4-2 TGTGCCAGCAGCCCGAGTGACAGGGACCCAGATACGCAGTATTTT CASSPSDRDPDTQYF
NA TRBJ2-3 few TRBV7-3 TGTGCCAGCAGCTTAACTAAGGGCGCTGATACGCAGTATTTT CASSLTKGADTQYF
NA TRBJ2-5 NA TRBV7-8 TGTGCCAGCAGGCGAATCCCGGGGCCCTGGGAGACCCAGTACTTC CASRRIPGPWETQYF
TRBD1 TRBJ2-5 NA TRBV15 TGTGCCACCAGCAGAGAGAGACAGGGGGGAGAGACCCAGTACTTC CATSRERQGGETQYF
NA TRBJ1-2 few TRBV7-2 TGTGCCAGCAGAAACACAGGGTTTGGCTACACCTTC CASRNTGFGYTF
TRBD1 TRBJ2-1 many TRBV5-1 TGCGCCAGCAGCTTGGTACAGGGGGCGGTTAATGAGCAGTTCTTC CASSLVQGAVNEQFF
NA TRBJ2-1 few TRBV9 TGTGCCAGCAGCCCCCAACAGGGTTACTCCTACAATGAGCAGTTCTTC CASSPQQGYSYNEQFF
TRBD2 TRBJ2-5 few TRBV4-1 TGCGCCAGCAGCCAAACTCGGACTAGCGGGGCCCAAGAGACCCAGTACTTC CASSQTRTSGAQETQYF
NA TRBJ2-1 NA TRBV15 TGTGCCACCAGCAATCGACAGCGCGCCCTCGACAATGAGCAGTTCTTC CATSNRQRALDNEQFF
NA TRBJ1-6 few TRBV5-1 TGCGCCAGCAGCTTGGGAGCCTTGGGGGGTGCGAATTCACCCCTCCACTTT CASSLGALGGANSPLHF